This TCR beta chain is from a study of blood T cells in healthy people across ages (dated by TCRdb to the mid-2010s). Regarding the research as a whole: Template switching captured roughly one uniquely barcoded TCR beta cDNA molecule per two T cells in model experiments. Four age groups were formed from the donors: young (average 16 years), middle-aged (around 37), aged (about 62) and long-lived (more than 75). To avoid experimental bias, donors of different ages were spread randomly across the sequencing lanes. Using deep sequencing normalized with unique cDNA molecular identifiers, the study measured how TCR beta repertoire diversity changes with age. For two donors (one aged 18 to 30 and one aged 80 or older), the study analyzed two additional independent replicas of 1 million unique cDNA reads from the same blood draw.

Trimming accounts for 0 bases at V and 1 base at J, while the number of junction bases matched to no gene is 7. Sequences LGHDT (CDR1) and YNNKEL (CDR2) are obtained from the germline V gene (reference sequence). The CDR3 spans 18 residues, from the cysteine through the phenylalanine. The kept DNA is CDR3 alone, 54 bases in frame from the first base. The 35 to 40 donors, aged roughly 6 to 95 years, were systemically healthy Caucasian individuals from Russia. Around 10 milliliters of peripheral blood were collected from each donor into EDTA-treated Vacutainer tubes. Ficoll-Paque density-gradient centrifugation was used to isolate PBMCs, with at least 6 million obtained per sample. Total RNA, at least 5.5 micrograms per sample, was extracted from PBMCs with Trizol reagent. For every donor, flow cytometry on a PBMC aliquot measured the percentage of naive CD45RAhigh/CD27high T cells. This clonotype occurred many times. Its antigen is currently not known. No base quality values were provided; no much bigger clone lies one nucleotide off.

The investigation overall reported the following: Compared with the aged group, the long-lived group had more naive CD4+ T cells, fewer expanded clones and increased TCR diversity, a pattern suggesting age selection. The percentage of naive T cells measured by flow cytometry correlated strongly with observed TCR beta diversity. As age increased, observed TCR beta diversity per million T cells dropped in a roughly linear way, and a significant reduction was already evident by age 40. Estimates of total diversity from one million sequenced T cells were regarded as lower bounds and underestimates. Since profiling was done on bulk unsorted PBMCs, naive and antigen-experienced compartments could not be conclusively compared. Because donor CMV infection status was unknown, age-related changes in expanded clonotypes were potentially confounded.

Library prep was done by 5' RACE. For sequencing, an Illumina HiSeq 2500 was employed. A second about 7 to 12 cycle PCR used a sample-barcoded 5' primer and a J-beta primer mix. Each TCR beta cDNA molecule received a unique molecular identifier from a template-switch 5' adaptor carrying 12 random nucleotides. At least 3 million CDR3-containing paired-end reads were obtained from each sample. All of the RNA was converted into first-strand cDNA using the Mint cDNA synthesis kit, with a TRBC-specific oligonucleotide serving as the primer. Following uracil-DNA glycosylase treatment, all cDNA underwent a first 18-cycle PCR with the universal primers M1SS and BC2_uni_R. For the original study's pipeline: Each sample was normalized by randomly selecting 1 million high-quality reads, each carrying a distinct molecular identifier. Reads sharing molecular identifiers were discarded rather than binned into consensus sequences. MiTCR, set to a Q25 quality threshold and the strictest error-elimination algorithm, was used for CDR3 identification, clonotype clustering and error correction. A nonparametric unseen species model with Euler transformation was used to estimate lower-bound total TCR beta diversity. TCRdb reran the public reads through fastp at Q25 and MiXCR, keeping productive beta chains. When rows share a CDR3 protein, they turn into one entry using the most common DNA and genes. The V and J calls here are based on TCRdb, not the publication. Across this sample there are 850,000 to 1,000,000 distinct CDR3 sequences, with 45% to 50% seen only once. The top ten clones comprise 13% of the sample.

Sample: blood. This receptor chain uses TRBV3-1 and TRBJ2-2; TRBD2 agrees with 8 junctional bases. The origin of this receptor is a man aged 30-40 years in good health. DNA sequence: TGTGCCAGCAGCCAAGAAGCCCCCAGCGGGGGGAACACCGGGGAGCTGTTTTTT. It translates to CASSQEAPSGGNTGELFF.